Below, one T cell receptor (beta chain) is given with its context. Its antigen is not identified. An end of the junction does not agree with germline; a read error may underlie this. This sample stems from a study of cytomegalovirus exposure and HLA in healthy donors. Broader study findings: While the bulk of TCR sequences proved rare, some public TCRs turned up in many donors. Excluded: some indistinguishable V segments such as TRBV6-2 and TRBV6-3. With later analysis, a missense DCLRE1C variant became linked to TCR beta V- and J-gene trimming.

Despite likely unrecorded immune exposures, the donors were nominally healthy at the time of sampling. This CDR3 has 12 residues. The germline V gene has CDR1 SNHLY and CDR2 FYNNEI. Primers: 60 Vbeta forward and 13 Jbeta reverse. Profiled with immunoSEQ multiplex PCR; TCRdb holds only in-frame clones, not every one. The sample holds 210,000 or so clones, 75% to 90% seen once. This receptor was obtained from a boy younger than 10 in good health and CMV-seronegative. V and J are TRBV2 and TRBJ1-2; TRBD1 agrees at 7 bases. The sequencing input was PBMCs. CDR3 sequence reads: CASSSTGYDYTF. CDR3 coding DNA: TGTGCCAGCAGCTCGACAGGGTATGACTACACCTTC.